The present T cell receptor (beta chain) was sequenced within a study of cytomegalovirus exposure and HLA in healthy donors. Across the study: Early release data held tens of millions of unique TCRs from HLA-typed donors.

This CDR3 has 17 amino acids. Trimming took off 5 bases at V and 0 bases at J, with 20 bases between the two ends. Germline CDR1 and CDR2: LNHDA and SQIVND (reference sequence). The PCR contained 60 Vbeta and 13 Jbeta primers. The protocol was immunoSEQ multiplex PCR, while the TCRdb copy is restricted to in-frame clones and leaves out a portion. The top ten hold around 4% of the sample, which has about 120,000 clones, 65% to 80% seen once. Only a few counts were recorded for this clone. Material: PBMCs. V and J are TRBV19 and TRBJ2-7; the D gene is possibly TRBD2 (6 bases). This receptor was taken from a human donor in good health. This CDR3 reads CASSRLAGRGSSYEQYF. As DNA, the CDR3 is TGTGCCAGTAGTCGCCTGGCGGGGCGGGGAAGCTCCTACGAGCAGTACTTC.